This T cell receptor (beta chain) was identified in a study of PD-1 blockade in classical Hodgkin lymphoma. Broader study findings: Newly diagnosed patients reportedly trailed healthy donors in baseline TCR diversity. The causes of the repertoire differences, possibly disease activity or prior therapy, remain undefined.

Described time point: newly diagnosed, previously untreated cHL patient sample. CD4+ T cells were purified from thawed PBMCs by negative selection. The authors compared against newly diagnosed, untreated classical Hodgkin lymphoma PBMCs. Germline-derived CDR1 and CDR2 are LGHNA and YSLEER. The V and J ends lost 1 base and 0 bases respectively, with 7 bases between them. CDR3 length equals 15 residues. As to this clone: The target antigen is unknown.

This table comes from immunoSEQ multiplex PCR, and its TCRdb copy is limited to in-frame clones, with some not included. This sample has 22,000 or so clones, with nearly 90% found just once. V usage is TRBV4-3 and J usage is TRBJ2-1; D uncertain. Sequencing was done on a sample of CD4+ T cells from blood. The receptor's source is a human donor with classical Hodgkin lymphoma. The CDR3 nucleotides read TGCGCCAGCAGCCAAGGGTTTAACTCCTACAATGAGCAGTTCTTC. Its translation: CASSQGFNSYNEQFF.